The 6 T cell receptor beta chains below were found in one sample sequenced in a study of T cells expressing NK-cell markers (dated by TCRdb to the early 2020s). The library was made by 5' RACE. The sequencer listed for this sample is Illumina HiSeq 2000. Following TCRdb reprocessing, every CDR3 protein sequence forms one entry, and DNA is not provided. This sample's table has entries for roughly 180,000 distinct CDR3 sequences. The ten largest clones add up to around a sixth of the sample. The sequenced sample was blood T cells: a sorted CD56 or NKG2C T cell subset, CD4+ or CD8+ T cells, or bulk PBMC T cells (not recorded which). These TCRs come from a woman between 18 and 70 years old in good health.

The chain recombines TRBV27 with TRBJ2-2; with no DNA, the TCRdb D assignment of TRBD1 cannot be verified. The CDR3 is 15 amino acids. CDR1 and CDR2 (germline): MNHEY, SMNVEV (reference sequence). CDR3 residues: CASSRERPGAGELFF.

CDR3 sequence: CASSHRDRRNEKLFF. The chain joins TRBV3-1 to TRBJ1-4; no DNA is available, so the TRBD1 call from TCRdb remains unchecked. The length of the CDR3 is 15 residues. The germline V gene encodes CDR1 LGHDT and CDR2 YNNKEL (reference sequence). Drawing the rest from reference TRBV3-1 and TRBJ1-4, the complete variable domain is DTAVSQTPKYLVTQMGNDKSIKCEQNLGHDTMYWYKQDSKKFLKIMFSYNNKELIINETVPNRFSPKSPDKAHLNLHINSLELGDSAVYFCASSHRDRRNEKLFFGSGTQLSVL.

This chain connects TRBV5-1 to TRBJ2-1; the D call from TCRdb, TRBD1, cannot be confirmed without DNA. Germline V gives CDR1 SGHRS, CDR2 YFSETQ. This CDR3 spans 14 amino acids. This CDR3 is CASAPSPGYNEQFF.

The chain is built from TRBV11-1 and TRBJ2-1; the TCRdb D gene call, TRBD2, has no DNA to confirm it. Germline assignment: CDR1 SGHAT and CDR2 FQDESV (reference sequence). This CDR3 region has 20 residues. The CDR3: CASSLDRLAGAPSSYNEQFF. The full variable domain, completed using reference TRBV11-1 and TRBJ2-1, is EAEVAQSPRYKITEKSQAVAFWCDPISGHATLYWYRQILGQGPELLVQFQDESVVDDSQLPKDRFSAERLKGVDSTLKIQPAELGDSAMYLCASSLDRLAGAPSSYNEQFFGPGTRLTVL.

The J gene is TRBJ2-3, the V gene TRBV7-9; no DNA is available, so the TRBD2 call from TCRdb remains unchecked. The CDR3 contains 17 residues. Germline CDR1 is SEHNR and CDR2 is FQNEAQ (reference sequence). CDR3 residues: CASSLAGAGPPTDTQYF.

The chain employs TRBV12-3 or TRBV12-4 and TRBJ2-3. This CDR3 has 12 amino acids. CDR3: CASKSDADTQYF.